A single sample is the source of the 27 T cell receptor beta chains below, sequenced in a study of T cells in Graves' hyperthyroidism and ophthalmopathy. Template material for amplifying TCR beta CDR3 regions consisted of RNA transcripts. HTBI primers were the set used in a first-round RT-PCR of the TCR CDR3. Each CDR3 protein is one row after TCRdb ran MiXCR on the multiplex PCR reads. Of about 350,000 distinct CDR3 sequences in the sample, about 15% were seen once. Sequencing was done on a sample of blood. The receptors were gathered from a woman under 40 with Graves' hyperthyroidism.

The V call is TRBV5-4, the J call TRBJ2-1; D is uncertain. Germline values: CDR1 SGHNT, CDR2 YYREEE (reference sequence). The germline V and J ends were trimmed by 4 bases and 6 bases, with 8 bases remaining between them. The CDR3 spans 12 residues. CDR3 sequence reads: CASSTSRNEQFF. As DNA, the CDR3 is TGTGCCAGCAGCACAAGTCGCAATGAGCAGTTCTTC.

The chain combines TRBV19 with TRBJ1-6; D gene ambiguous. Per the germline V gene, CDR1 is LNHDA and CDR2 is SQIVND (reference sequence). The CDR3 runs to 14 residues. V was trimmed by 6 bases and J by 0 bases, leaving 6 bases between them. For the CDR3, the DNA is TGTGCCAGTAGGCTGAGCTCCTATAATTCACCCCTCCACTTT. It translates to CASRLSSYNSPLHF.

This clonotype appeared many times. The chain has TRBV20-1 and TRBJ2-3; 9 nucleotides align to TRBD2. The V segment lost 0 bases and the J segment 5 bases; nucleotides outside the gene matches: 9. This CDR3 comprises 16 residues. Germline V gives CDR1 DFQATT, CDR2 SNEGSKA (reference sequence). The CDR3 coding sequence is TGCAGTGCTAGAGAGAGACTAGCGGTAGTTAGAGATACGCAGTATTTT. This sequence encodes CSARERLAVVRDTQYF.

This clonotype was seen repeatedly, ten times or more. The chain couples TRBV7-6 to TRBJ2-3; tentative D call: TRBD1 (6 bases). The CDR3 contains 18 residues. Germline lookup yields CDR1 SGHVS and CDR2 FNYEAQ. V lost 5 bases and J lost 6, with 27 bases in between. The DNA for the CDR3 is TGTGCCAGCAGCGTAGGGAGAGGCGGGCAGGGGCCATTGGATACGCAGTATTTT. Protein product: CASSVGRGGQGPLDTQYF.

The rearrangement links TRBV11-2 to TRBJ1-2; D is ambiguous. CDR1 is SGHAT, CDR2 FQNNGV, per germline. The CDR3 contains 12 residues. Trimming took off 5 bases at V and 8 bases at J, with 12 bases between the two ends. The CDR3: CASSPDGWGYTF. The CDR3 DNA reads TGTGCCAGCAGCCCCGACGGGTGGGGCTACACCTTC.

This clonotype was seen a few times. V is TRBV29-1 and J is TRBJ2-5, with D possibly TRBD2 on 5 matching bases. There are 13 residues in the CDR3. Germline loops: CDR1 SQVTM, CDR2 ANQGSEA. The V end was cut by 1 base, the J end by 1 base, with 7 bases between. CDR3 in DNA: TGCAGCGTTGAAGTGGAGGTCCAAGAGACCCAGTACTTC. This gives the protein CSVEVEVQETQYF.

This clonotype was counted a few times. The gene calls are TRBV20-1 and TRBJ2-1; 10 bases are a match to TRBD1. V lost 3 bases, J lost 6 bases, and 8 bases stayed unmatched. The length of the CDR3 is 15 residues. Germline CDR1 reads DFQATT; CDR2 reads SNEGSKA (reference sequence). DNA of the CDR3: TGCAGTGCTAGGAGCGGGGACAGGGGTAGCAATGAGCAGTTCTTC. Amino acids: CSARSGDRGSNEQFF.

A note on this clonotype: Being one base from a much bigger clone, this may be a read error. The V call is TRBV28, the J call TRBJ1-1; D uncertain. The CDR3 is 15 amino acids. Germline V gene lookup returns CDR1 MDHEN and CDR2 SYDVKM. The CDR3 DNA is TGTGCCAGCAGGGCTTCCACGGGTTCGAACACTGGAGCTTTCTTT. Translated, it gives CASRASTGSNTGAFF.

In this sample, this clonotype turned up many times. The V gene is TRBV29-1, the J gene TRBJ2-2; maybe TRBD2 (6 bases). Germline-derived CDR1 and CDR2 are SQVTM and ANQGSEA. This CDR3 has 14 amino acids. The V and J ends lost 5 bases and 0 bases respectively, with 10 bases between them. CDR3 bases: TGCAGCGTTCCGGGGGAAACGAACACCGGGGAGCTGTTTTTT. This sequence encodes CSVPGETNTGELFF.

At least ten counts were recorded for this clonotype. The chain links TRBV11-2 to TRBJ2-1, with unresolved D. Trimming pared 2 bases from V and 5 bases from J, leaving 4 bases between. This CDR3 contains 12 residues. Germline V gene data show CDR1 as SGHAT and CDR2 as FQNNGV. In DNA, the CDR3 is TGTGCCAGCAGCTTACTCGACAATGAGCAGTTCTTC. Its translation: CASSLLDNEQFF.

The table lists this clonotype with a few counts. The chain uses TRBV10-3 and TRBJ2-7; TRBD2 matches at 13 bases. Germline assignment: CDR1 ENHRY and CDR2 SYGVKD. This CDR3 region has 14 residues. V shed 8 bases and J 3 bases; nucleotides not matched to a gene: 4. CDR3 coding DNA: TGTGCCATCGGGACTAGCGGGAAAAACTACGAGCAGTACTTC. Translated, it gives CAIGTSGKNYEQYF.

The chain is built from TRBV5-1 and TRBJ1-6; TRBD1 matches at 10 bases. J lost 9 bases, V lost 4 bases, and 10 bases had no gene match. CDR1 and CDR2 from the germline V gene are SGHRS and YFSETQ. This CDR3 contains 16 residues. CDR3 coding DNA: TGCGCCAGCAGCCCCAGACAGGGGGCGACGGGTTCACCCCTCCACTTT. It yields the protein CASSPRQGATGSPLHF.

This clonotype was detected ten times or more. V and J are TRBV20-1 and TRBJ2-3, with 9 positions matching TRBD2. This CDR3 region has 15 residues. Germline CDR1 is DFQATT and CDR2 is SNEGSKA (reference sequence). The V gene end was trimmed by 3 bases and the J gene end by 2 bases; junction bases not matched to a gene: 6. CDR3 sequence (DNA): TGCAGTGCTAGCGCGACTAGCGGACTCACAGATACGCAGTATTTT. Amino acids: CSASATSGLTDTQYF.

This clonotype came up many times. This chain connects TRBV12-3 or TRBV12-4 to TRBJ1-1, with TRBD1 as a possible D gene (5 bases). CDR3 length: 20 amino acids. The germline V and J ends were trimmed by 1 base and 1 base, with 25 bases remaining between them. The CDR3 loop reads CASSLVPLPKAGDRNTEAFF. The CDR3 DNA reads TGTGCCAGCAGTTTAGTTCCTCTCCCTAAGGCCGGGGACCGGAACACTGAAGCTTTCTTT.

The chain employs TRBV20-1 and TRBJ2-7, with no clear D. The CDR3 is made up of 15 amino acids. Germline values: CDR1 DFQATT, CDR2 SNEGSKA (reference sequence). V was trimmed by 5 bases and J by 0 bases, leaving 17 bases between them. CDR3 protein: CSAPPDLDGSYEQYF. The DNA for the CDR3 is TGCAGTGCTCCTCCAGACTTGGACGGCTCCTACGAGCAGTACTTC.

This clonotype was detected a few times. The DNA of the CDR3 is TGTGCCTGGAGTCGCCCCGGGACTAGCGGGAGTAAAAATGAGCAGTTCTTC. Protein: CAWSRPGTSGSKNEQFF. The rearrangement links TRBV30 to TRBJ2-1; 14 bases map to TRBD2. The CDR3 is 17 amino acids. In germline, CDR1 is GTSNPN, CDR2 SVGIG (reference sequence). Unmatched junction bases numbered 10, after V lost 2 bases and J lost 7 bases.

The chain recombines TRBV15 with TRBJ2-1; 8 nucleotides match TRBD1. The CDR3 covers 14 residues. With V trimmed by 7 bases and J by 5 bases, 7 bases remained unmatched. The germline CDR1 and CDR2 sequences are LNHNV and YYDKDF (reference sequence). The chain's CDR3 is CATNTGGIDNEQFF. Here the CDR3 DNA reads TGTGCCACCAATACAGGGGGGATCGACAATGAGCAGTTCTTC. Looking up the rest from reference TRBV15 and TRBJ2-1 gives the full variable domain: DAMVIQNPRYQVTQFGKPVTLSCSQTLNHNVMYWYQQKSSQAPKLLFHYYDKDFNNEADTPDNFQSRRPNTSFCFLDIRSPGLGDTAMYLCATNTGGIDNEQFFGPGTRLTVL.

There are many counts of this clonotype. The chain employs TRBV28 and TRBJ1-1; D is uncertain. Germline CDR1 reads MDHEN; CDR2 reads SYDVKM. With 10 bases removed from V and 1 base from J, the gap between germline ends came to 10 bases. The CDR3 contains 12 residues. The CDR3 nucleotides are TGTGCCACACATACTGGGAACACTGAAGCTTTCTTT. Residues: CATHTGNTEAFF.

This chain links TRBV4-3 with TRBJ1-1, with no clear D. The germline V and J ends were trimmed by 3 bases and 1 base, with 9 bases remaining between them. The germline V gene encodes CDR1 LGHNA and CDR2 YSLEER. The CDR3 consists of 14 residues. CDR3 in amino acids: CASSQQQWNTEAFF. The CDR3 nucleotides read TGCGCCAGCAGCCAGCAACAGTGGAACACTGAAGCTTTCTTT.

This chain connects TRBV2 to TRBJ2-4; a weak D match, TRBD2 (7 bases). Trimming took 7 bases from V and 4 from J, leaving 23 bases between them. This CDR3 has 17 residues. Germline CDR1 reads SNHLY; CDR2 reads FYNNEI. CDR3 coding DNA: TGTGCCAGCAATCAAGATAGCGGAGGGGGGGAAAAAAACATTCAGTACTTC. Its protein product is CASNQDSGGGEKNIQYF.

The chain carries TRBV5-1 and TRBJ2-5; 8 bases fit TRBD1. Per germline, CDR1 SGHRS and CDR2 YFSETQ. CDR3 length equals 14 residues. With V trimmed by 4 bases and J by 4 bases, 6 bases remained unmatched. The CDR3 sequence is CASSPSGGLETQYF. The DNA for the CDR3 is TGCGCCAGCAGCCCCTCAGGGGGCCTAGAGACCCAGTACTTC.

The CDR3, as DNA: TGTGCCAGCAGCCGAGGACTAGCGGAATACAATGAGCAGTTCTTC. Amino acid sequence: CASSRGLAEYNEQFF. The gene calls are TRBV3-1 and TRBJ2-1; 10 bases fit TRBD2. The V gene's germline CDR1 is LGHDT and CDR2 YNNKEL (reference sequence). Trimming cost V 4 bases and J 4 bases; bases outside gene matches: 4. This CDR3 region has 15 residues.

The chain recombines TRBV4-3 with TRBJ2-2, with 9 bases fitting TRBD1. The J segment lost 6 bases and the V segment lost 5 bases, leaving 7 bases of the junction unmatched. There are 15 residues in the CDR3. In germline, CDR1 is LGHNA, CDR2 YSLEER. The CDR3 protein is CASSLSQGAPGELFF. CDR3 in DNA: TGCGCCAGCAGCTTGTCACAGGGGGCGCCCGGGGAGCTGTTTTTT.

The V call is TRBV24-1, the J call TRBJ2-1; TRBD2 might be the D (5 bases). The CDR3 sequence is 15 residues long. Germline V lookup: CDR1 KGHDR, CDR2 SFDVKD. V dropped 7 bases and J dropped 7 bases, with 19 bases sitting between them. The CDR3 here is CATREWRVRVNEQFF. CDR3 sequence (DNA): TGTGCCACCAGAGAATGGCGGGTGAGGGTGAATGAGCAGTTCTTC.

Many counts were recorded for this clonotype. The V gene is TRBV3-1, the J gene TRBJ2-5; a possible D gene is TRBD1 (5 bases). Between the trimmed V and J ends, which lost 3 bases and 7 bases, there was a span of 9 bases. Germline CDR1 LGHDT, CDR2 YNNKEL (reference sequence). The CDR3 has 12 residues. Here the CDR3 DNA reads TGTGCCAGCAGCCACAGCACAGGGACCCAGTACTTC. Residues: CASSHSTGTQYF.

The chain is built from TRBV20-1 and TRBJ1-2, with D hard to call. The V gene lost 8 bases and the J gene lost 2 bases, with 12 bases spanning the gap. This CDR3 has 12 residues. The germline CDR1 and CDR2 sequences are DFQATT and SNEGSKA (reference sequence). CDR3 DNA sequence: TGCAGTCTTGGTACGGCAAACTATGGCTACACCTTC. Protein sequence: CSLGTANYGYTF.

A few counts support this clonotype. CDR3 sequence reads: CSVSGPTMGYTF. For the CDR3, the DNA is TGCAGCGTTTCCGGGCCTACTATGGGGTACACCTTC. This sequence joins TRBV29-1 and TRBJ1-2; D gene unclear. The V end lost 5 bases, the J end lost 11 bases, and 18 bases lay between the germline ends. Germline V CDR1 and CDR2: SQVTM, ANQGSEA. The CDR3 contains 12 residues.